A single sample is the source of the 27 T cell receptor beta chains below, sequenced in a study of blood T cell repertoires in COVID-19. Data came from immunoSEQ multiplex PCR; TCRdb stores just in-frame clones and leaves some out. The repertoire includes approximately 210,000 clones, about 88% of them detected once, and roughly 5% sits in the top ten. The sequenced sample was peripheral blood. Every receptor here comes from a woman in her thirties or forties with acute or convalescent COVID-19.

The chain uses TRBV7-6 and TRBJ2-6; a possible D gene is TRBD1 (6 bases). The CDR3 length is 15 residues. CDR1 is SGHVS, CDR2 FNYEAQ, per germline. The ends were cut back, 5 bases at V and 5 bases at J, with 13 bases in the middle. The CDR3 protein is CASSIRGSRANVLTF. CDR3 nucleotides: TGTGCCAGCAGCATCAGGGGTTCTAGGGCCAACGTCCTGACTTTC.

V is TRBV4-1 and J is TRBJ1-1, with D maybe TRBD1 (5 bases). The V and J ends lost 7 bases and 7 bases respectively, with 28 bases between them. Germline V gene lookup returns CDR1 MGHRA and CDR2 YSYEKL. CDR3 length: 17 residues. CDR3 nucleotides: TGCGCCAGCACTCGCCGAACTCGGGTGGACGGGGGGGGTGAAGCTTTCTTT. It is translated as CASTRRTRVDGGGEAFF.

With regard to this clone: The sample holds other DNA sequences that translate to the same CDR3. The rearrangement uses TRBV6-5 and TRBJ1-2, with D possibly matching TRBD1 (6 bases). This CDR3 has 13 residues. Looked up from germline, CDR1 is MNHEY and CDR2 is SVGAGI. Trimming removed 7 bases at V and 2 bases at J, with 11 bases between. The CDR3 DNA is TGTGCCAGCAACCGCGACAGGAACTATGGCTACACCTTC. Protein: CASNRDRNYGYTF.

V usage is TRBV27 and J usage is TRBJ2-1; 7 nucleotides match TRBD1. Germline-derived CDR1 and CDR2 are MNHEY and SMNVEV (reference sequence). The CDR3 loop spans 16 amino acids. V lost 6 bases, J lost 2 bases, and 10 bases stayed unmatched. The CDR3 DNA reads TGTGCCAGCAGCCTAGGGGGCAGGGAACCCTACAATGAGCAGTTCTTC. This encodes CASSLGGREPYNEQFF.

The gene calls are TRBV5-8 and TRBJ2-3, with 7 nucleotides matching TRBD1. Per germline, CDR1 SGHTS and CDR2 YDEGEE. The CDR3 totals 16 residues. With V trimmed by 0 bases and J by 1 base, 5 bases remained unmatched. The CDR3 region is CASSLEGAGGTDTQYF. The CDR3 bases are TGTGCCAGCAGCTTGGAGGGGGCCGGAGGCACAGATACGCAGTATTTT.

The rearrangement joins TRBV7-3 to TRBJ2-5; 9 bases fit TRBD1. The CDR3 has 13 amino acids. V shed 5 bases and J 4 bases; nucleotides not matched to a gene: 2. Germline-derived CDR1 and CDR2 are SGHTA and FQGTGA. CDR3 residues: CASSEDRGETQYF. The DNA for the CDR3 is TGTGCCAGCAGCGAGGACAGGGGAGAGACCCAGTACTTC.

The V call is TRBV4-1, the J call TRBJ1-2; 7 bases are shared with TRBD1. The V gene's germline CDR1 is MGHRA and CDR2 YSYEKL. This CDR3 has 16 amino acids. The junction had 6 bases not matched to a gene; V was cut back by 2 bases and J by 0 bases. CDR3 loop: CASSQPPGTANYGYTF. CDR3 DNA: TGCGCCAGCAGCCAACCCCCCGGGACAGCTAACTATGGCTACACCTTC.

The table lists this clone with a count of one. V gene TRBV5-1 combines with J gene TRBJ1-4; D is perhaps TRBD1 (6 bases). There are 14 residues in the CDR3. Germline values: CDR1 SGHRS, CDR2 YFSETQ. Trimming left V 0 bases short and J 8 bases short, with 11 bases between. CDR3 protein: CASSLAQGGEKLFF. The CDR3 DNA is TGCGCCAGCAGCTTGGCACAGGGCGGGGAAAAACTGTTTTTT. The variable domain in full, completed from reference TRBV5-1 and TRBJ1-4, reads KAGVTQTPRYLIKTRGQQVTLSCSPISGHRSVSWYQQTPGQGLQFLFEYFSETQRNKGNFPGRFSGRQFSNSRSEMNVSTLELGDSALYLCASSLAQGGEKLFFGSGTQLSVL.

The J gene is TRBJ1-1, the V gene TRBV10-2; D is ambiguous. V dropped 4 bases and J dropped 1 base, with 10 bases sitting between them. This CDR3 contains 14 residues. Germline V gene sequence: CDR1 WSHSY, CDR2 SAAADI. The CDR3 region has the DNA TGCGCCAGCAGTGTCATTAGAACGAACACTGAAGCTTTCTTT. Its protein is CASSVIRTNTEAFF.

V gene TRBV10-2 combines with J gene TRBJ2-2; 10 positions match TRBD2. Unmatched junction bases numbered 10, after V lost 8 bases and J lost 7 bases. The CDR3 is made up of 15 amino acids. Germline-derived CDR1 and CDR2 are WSHSY and SAAADI. CDR3 nucleotide sequence: TGCGCCAGCTCCGGTAGCGGGGGGCTGGTCGGGGAGCTGTTTTTT. Translating it yields CASSGSGGLVGELFF.

CDR3 coding DNA: TGTGCCAGCGAGGGACATTTCAACACCGGGGAGCTGTTTTTT. This gives the protein CASEGHFNTGELFF. This chain uses TRBV2 with TRBJ2-2; D may be TRBD1 (6 bases). The ends were cut back, 8 bases at V and 2 bases at J, with 12 bases in the middle. This CDR3 comprises 14 residues. The germline V gene has CDR1 SNHLY and CDR2 FYNNEI. The full variable domain, in which reference TRBV2 and TRBJ2-2 provide the parts outside the CDR3, is EPEVTQTPSHQVTQMGQEVILRCVPISNHLYFYWYRQILGQKVEFLVSFYNNEISEKSEIFDDQFSVERPDGSNFTLKIRSTKLEDSAMYFCASEGHFNTGELFFGEGSRLTVL.

The V gene is TRBV11-1, the J gene TRBJ1-3, with TRBD1 as a possible D gene (5 bases). V was clipped by 4 bases and J by 1 base, with 14 bases between them. Germline CDR1 and CDR2: SGHAT and FQDESV (reference sequence). CDR3 length equals 16 residues. The CDR3 spells CASSSRLRGSGNTIYF. For the CDR3, the DNA is TGTGCCAGCAGCTCCCGTTTACGGGGGTCTGGAAACACCATATATTTT.

The genes are TRBV9 and TRBJ2-5, with TRBD2 matching 7 bases. The CDR3 runs 15 residues. Germline V lookup: CDR1 SGDLS, CDR2 YYNGEE. After removal of 2 bases from V and 0 bases from J, the junction contained 4 bases not matched to a gene. For the CDR3, the DNA is TGTGCCAGCAGCGTTGGGACTATCAACCAAGAGACCCAGTACTTC. This codes for CASSVGTINQETQYF.

V usage is TRBV19 and J usage is TRBJ1-5; 7 nucleotides agree with TRBD1. The CDR3 has 18 amino acids. CDR1 LNHDA and CDR2 SQIVND come from the germline V gene (reference sequence). Trimming cost V 5 bases and J 2 bases; bases outside gene matches: 15. The CDR3 region is CASSLQGLEHEGNQPQHF. For the CDR3, the DNA is TGTGCCAGTAGTTTACAGGGGCTAGAACACGAAGGCAATCAGCCCCAGCATTTT.

The genes are TRBV18 and TRBJ1-3, with 9 bases fitting TRBD1. CDR1 and CDR2 (germline): KGHSH, LQKENI. V was clipped by 5 bases and J by 5 bases; unmatched bases: 7. The CDR3 extends over 15 amino acids. The CDR3 DNA is TGTGCCAGCTCATCCGAGACAGGGGGAAGAAACACCATATATTTT. It encodes CASSSETGGRNTIYF.

The chain recombines TRBV2 with TRBJ2-5; TRBD2 agrees at 7 bases. V lost 6 bases, J lost 5 bases, and 12 bases stayed unmatched. The V gene's germline CDR1 is SNHLY and CDR2 FYNNEI. The CDR3 runs to 15 residues. The CDR3 loop reads CASRGGTTKAETQYF. In DNA form, the CDR3 reads TGTGCCAGCAGGGGGGGGACCACAAAGGCGGAGACCCAGTACTTC.

This rearrangement joins TRBV7-2 to TRBJ2-5; 9 bases agree with TRBD1. CDR1 and CDR2 from the germline V gene are SGHTA and FQGNSA. CDR3 length equals 15 residues. Trimming at V came to 5 bases and at J to 5 bases, leaving 9 bases not matched to a gene. CDR3: CASSRVQGAGETQYF. CDR3 bases: TGTGCCAGCAGCCGCGTACAGGGGGCGGGTGAGACCCAGTACTTC.

The chain employs TRBV18 and TRBJ1-2, with a possible D match to TRBD1 (6 bases). Germline-derived CDR1 and CDR2 are KGHSH and LQKENI. This CDR3 spans 14 amino acids. V was trimmed by 3 bases and J by 8 bases, leaving 16 bases between them. CDR3 DNA: TGTGCCAGCTCACCCGGGGGGCCGGGGGTCGGCTACACCTTC. Protein: CASSPGGPGVGYTF.

Only one count was recorded for this clone. The chain carries TRBV6-5 and TRBJ1-3; D call uncertain. Germline V gene data show CDR1 as MNHEY and CDR2 as SVGAGI. The V end lost 10 bases, the J end lost 0 bases, and 10 bases lay between the germline ends. The CDR3 contains 13 residues. CDR3 amino acids: CATRVSSGNTIYF. CDR3 coding DNA: TGTGCCACTCGGGTTAGCTCTGGAAACACCATATATTTT.

V is TRBV5-1 and J is TRBJ2-7; TRBD1 matches at 12 bases. The V and J ends lost 1 base and 4 bases, in that order; junction bases with no gene match: 3. The CDR3 spans 15 residues. Germline CDR1 and CDR2: SGHRS and YFSETQ. The CDR3: CASSLSGQGAYEQYV. DNA for the CDR3: TGCGCCAGCAGCTTGTCGGGACAGGGGGCATACGAGCAGTACGTC.

The chain uses TRBV27 and TRBJ2-3, with D tentatively TRBD1 (8 bases). The germline CDR1 and CDR2 sequences are MNHEY and SMNVEV (reference sequence). The CDR3 sequence is 14 residues long. The V gene lost 1 base and the J gene lost 8 bases, with 13 bases spanning the gap. CDR3 protein: CASSLLQGGGTQYF. The CDR3 coding sequence is TGTGCCAGCAGTTTATTACAGGGGGGGGGTACGCAGTATTTT.

The rearrangement joins TRBV11-2 to TRBJ1-1; D call uncertain. The CDR3 contains 11 residues. V dropped 2 bases and J dropped 8 bases, with 6 bases sitting between them. CDR1 and CDR2 (germline): SGHAT, FQNNGV. The CDR3 DNA sequence: TGTGCCAGCAGCTTACTAGCAGAAGCTTTCTTT. Its translation: CASSLLAEAFF.

The genes are TRBV10-3 and TRBJ1-5; no clear D. Germline-derived CDR1 and CDR2 are ENHRY and SYGVKD. This CDR3 has 16 amino acids. V lost 3 bases to trimming and J lost 0 bases, with 12 bases between them. DNA of the CDR3: TGTGCCATCAGTGATGCCGAAACCTATAGCAATCAGCCCCAGCATTTT. Its protein product is CAISDAETYSNQPQHF.

The V and J genes are TRBV27 and TRBJ1-2; a weak D match, TRBD1 (6 bases). Trimming left V 3 bases short and J 7 bases short, with 12 bases between. The CDR3 is made up of 13 amino acids. Germline V gene data show CDR1 as MNHEY and CDR2 as SMNVEV (reference sequence). CDR3 in amino acids: CASSFDIGGGYTF. The CDR3 region has the DNA TGTGCCAGCAGTTTCGACATAGGGGGTGGCTACACCTTC.

The chain uses TRBV19 and TRBJ1-5, with D possibly matching TRBD1 (6 bases). The germline V and J ends were trimmed by 7 bases and 7 bases, with 17 bases remaining between them. The CDR3 has 14 amino acids. CDR1 is LNHDA and CDR2 is SQIVND in the germline V gene (reference sequence). CDR3 in DNA: TGTGCCAGTAACACACAGGGAATAGAGCAGCCCCAGCATTTT. Its protein product is CASNTQGIEQPQHF.

The chain combines TRBV29-1 with TRBJ1-1, with D possibly matching TRBD1 (5 bases). Germline-derived CDR1 and CDR2 are SQVTM and ANQGSEA. The CDR3 is made up of 12 amino acids. The germline V and J ends were trimmed by 1 base and 7 bases, with 10 bases remaining between them. CDR3 residues: CSVEGTGFEAFF. The CDR3 coding sequence is TGCAGCGTTGAAGGAACAGGATTTGAAGCTTTCTTT.

The chain links TRBV27 to TRBJ2-1; 9 bases line up with TRBD2. The V and J ends lost 3 bases and 4 bases, in that order; junction bases with no gene match: 25. In germline, CDR1 is MNHEY, CDR2 SMNVEV (reference sequence). The CDR3 runs to 22 residues. The chain's CDR3 is CASSFLFRRGGLGSQTYNEQFF. CDR3 bases: TGTGCCAGCAGTTTTTTGTTTAGGCGGGGGGGCCTTGGGTCACAAACTTACAATGAGCAGTTCTTC.